This TCR beta chain was sequenced for a study of cytomegalovirus exposure and HLA in healthy donors. Study overall: Out of roughly 200 million T cells, an earlier analysis found fewer than 140 million unique TCR beta sequences in total. General observations from the study: In a later analysis, a genetic analysis reported fewer productive-TCR N-insertions in an Asian-associated ancestry cluster than the cohort average. Accurate predictions that matched the HLA-A and HLA-B alleles of most subjects were reportedly made from TCR beta sequences. Among TCR beta chains, those listed as cytomegalovirus-associated numbered under 200.

In germline, CDR1 is SGHVS, CDR2 FNYEAQ. V shed 3 bases and J 0 bases; nucleotides not matched to a gene: 9. This CDR3 spans 17 amino acids. On this clone: Its specificity is unknown.

The study ran its PCR with 60 Vbeta and 13 Jbeta primers. The data were produced by immunoSEQ multiplex PCR, yet TCRdb's version contains in-frame clones alone and is incomplete. This table holds about 130,000 clones, roughly 83% found once. The chain joins TRBV7-6 to TRBJ2-3, with 7 bases that match TRBD1. The TCR originated in a man aged 18 to 29 in good health and CMV-seropositive. Sequenced: PBMCs. The DNA for the CDR3 is TGTGCCAGCAGCTTCTCCTTCACAGGGGCTAGCACAGATACGCAGTATTTT. This sequence encodes CASSFSFTGASTDTQYF.